The 23 T cell receptor beta chains given below trace back to one sample, sequenced in a study of T cell responses to AZD1222 COVID-19 vaccine (dated by TCRdb to the early 2020s). The library was generated by the immunoSEQ multiplex PCR assay. In TCRdb, the immuneACCESS table is reduced to in-frame sequences with V and J assigned. These tables do not hold every clone; where another copy was compared, an unresolved V gene accounts for under half, and the others remain unexplained. The sample contains 90,000 to 130,000 clones, 70% to 90% of them found a single time. Approximately 15% of the sample is held by the ten biggest clonotypes. The time point label for this specimen denotes: about 28 days (+/-7) after the second vaccine dose. The specimen comprised peripheral blood, sampled 28 days after the second AZD1222 dose. The receptors derive from an adult who received the AZD1222 COVID-19 vaccine.

The CDR3 nucleotides read TGCGCCAGCACACCGGGCGGGACGAACACAGATACGCAGTATTTT. Its protein is CASTPGGTNTDTQYF. The chain couples TRBV5-1 to TRBJ2-3; weak D call: TRBD2 (6 bases). The V end was cut by 6 bases, the J end by 2 bases, with 16 bases between. Germline CDR1 and CDR2: SGHRS and YFSETQ. The CDR3 is made up of 15 amino acids.

The rearrangement uses TRBV6-5 and TRBJ2-2; either TRBD1 or TRBD2 may supply D (6 bases each). The CDR3 is 14 residues long. Trimming removed 5 bases at V and 5 bases at J, with 12 bases between. Germline V gives CDR1 MNHEY, CDR2 SVGAGI. The CDR3 sequence is CASSRGARTGELFF. CDR3 bases: TGTGCCAGCAGTAGGGGGGCGAGAACCGGGGAGCTGTTTTTT.

This chain links TRBV6-1 with TRBJ1-5; D is uncertain. V was trimmed by 2 bases and J by 2 bases, leaving 13 bases between them. Germline CDR1 MNHNS, CDR2 SASEGT. The CDR3 covers 16 residues. CDR3 residues: CASSEFGSRGNQPQHF. The CDR3 nucleotides read TGTGCCAGCAGTGAATTCGGCTCCCGGGGCAATCAGCCCCAGCATTTT.

The chain employs TRBV11-2 and TRBJ2-7; possibly TRBD1 for D (6 bases). The germline gives CDR1 SGHAT, CDR2 FQNNGV. The length of the CDR3 is 16 residues. V lost 7 bases and J lost 6, with 25 bases in between. Here the CDR3 reads CASTLSGVGRDREQYF. CDR3 bases: TGTGCCAGCACCCTATCAGGGGTCGGAAGGGATCGCGAGCAGTACTTC.

V usage is TRBV5-1 and J usage is TRBJ2-5; 14 nucleotides agree with TRBD2. The CDR3 is 17 amino acids. Germline CDR1 and CDR2: SGHRS and YFSETQ. After removal of 4 bases from V and 2 bases from J, the junction contained 7 bases not matched to a gene. CDR3 region: CASSMGLAGAIQETQYF. The CDR3 DNA follows: TGCGCCAGCAGCATGGGACTAGCGGGAGCGATACAAGAGACCCAGTACTTC.

The V and J genes are TRBV28 and TRBJ1-4; 8 positions agree with TRBD1. CDR1 MDHEN and CDR2 SYDVKM come from the germline V gene. Germline trimming cut 5 bases from V and 3 bases from J; bases unmatched to any gene: 8. The CDR3 extends over 16 amino acids. The DNA for the CDR3 is TGTGCCAGCAGTAAGCAGGGGGCAGGTTCTAATGAAAAACTGTTTTTT. Protein product: CASSKQGAGSNEKLFF.

This clone appeared a single time. The V gene is TRBV7-3, the J gene TRBJ2-5; no clear D gene. The CDR3 has 16 residues. Germline V CDR1 and CDR2: SGHTA, FQGTGA. The V end was cut by 2 bases, the J end by 2 bases, with 15 bases between. CDR3 sequence (DNA): TGTGCCAGCAGCTTATCCTACGCGAAAGGGCAAGAGACCCAGTACTTC. It yields the protein CASSLSYAKGQETQYF.

The chain uses TRBV9 and TRBJ2-5; TRBD1 matches at 11 bases. In germline, CDR1 is SGDLS, CDR2 YYNGEE. The CDR3 is made up of 16 amino acids. With 1 base clipped from V and 5 bases from J, the junction kept 7 bases outside the gene matches. The CDR3 spells CASSVLGQGAAETQYF. The DNA of the CDR3 is TGTGCCAGCAGCGTATTAGGACAGGGGGCGGCTGAGACCCAGTACTTC. Looking up the rest from reference TRBV9 and TRBJ2-5 gives the full variable domain: DSGVTQTPKHLITATGQRVTLRCSPRSGDLSVYWYQQSLDQGLQFLIQYYNGEERAKGNILERFSAQQFPDLHSELNLSSLELGDSALYFCASSVLGQGAAETQYFGPGTRLLVL.

This clone has a handful of counts. This sequence joins TRBV4-2 and TRBJ1-2, with TRBD1 matching 8 bases. CDR3 length equals 16 residues. J was trimmed by 7 bases and V by 0 bases; bases with no gene match: 10. CDR1 is LGHNA and CDR2 is YNFKEQ in the germline V gene. Here the CDR3 reads CASSQDTSQGASGYTF. CDR3 sequence (DNA): TGTGCCAGCAGCCAAGATACGTCGCAGGGGGCGAGTGGCTACACCTTC.

J is TRBJ1-1 and V is TRBV7-9; 10 bases align to TRBD1. V shed 5 bases, J shed 3 bases, and the junction held 3 bases outside the gene matches. The CDR3 spans 14 residues. CDR1 is SEHNR and CDR2 is FQNEAQ in the germline V gene (reference sequence). The CDR3: CASSRQGADTEAFF. The DNA for the CDR3 is TGTGCCAGCAGCCGACAGGGGGCGGACACTGAAGCTTTCTTT.

This clone came up once. This sequence joins TRBV18 and TRBJ1-3; no clear D. The V end lost 0 bases, the J end lost 4 bases, and 16 bases lay between the germline ends. CDR3 length equals 17 residues. Germline CDR1 and CDR2: KGHSH and LQKENI. The CDR3 DNA reads as TGTGCCAGCTCACCACCCATGGCAGGATCATTAGGAAACACCATATATTTT. This sequence encodes CASSPPMAGSLGNTIYF.

This clone was found many times. V and J are TRBV6-6 and TRBJ1-4; D may be TRBD1 (5 bases). The CDR3 is 15 amino acids. Trimming pared 6 bases from V and 7 bases from J, leaving 18 bases between. CDR1 and CDR2 (germline): MNHNY, SVGAGI (reference sequence). The CDR3 DNA is TGTGCCAGCAGACCTTCCGGGGGGGAGGTTGAAAAACTGTTTTTT. As protein: CASRPSGGEVEKLFF.

The chain recombines TRBV18 with TRBJ2-3; 16 nucleotides align to TRBD2. Trimming cost V 6 bases and J 3 bases; bases outside gene matches: 12. The CDR3 has 19 amino acids. The germline gives CDR1 KGHSH, CDR2 LQKENI. Here the CDR3 DNA reads TGTGCCAGCTCTCTCATCGGGACTAGCGGGAGGGCCCTGACAGATACGCAGTATTTT. Its translation: CASSLIGTSGRALTDTQYF.

CDR3 residues: CASSEYGATYEQYF. In nucleotides, the CDR3 is TGTGCCAGCAGTGAGTACGGGGCCACCTACGAGCAGTACTTC. This chain connects TRBV2 to TRBJ2-7; D may be TRBD1 or TRBD2 (5 bases each). Trimming pared 3 bases from V and 2 bases from J, leaving 11 bases between. The CDR3 contains 14 residues. Per the germline V gene, CDR1 is SNHLY and CDR2 is FYNNEI.

The genes are TRBV6-5 and TRBJ2-2, with D possibly being TRBD1 or TRBD2 (5 bases each). Germline CDR1 MNHEY, CDR2 SVGAGI. This CDR3 has 15 residues. The V and J ends lost 7 bases and 6 bases respectively, with 18 bases between them. The CDR3 coding sequence is TGTGCCAGCATCCCCGGTTGGGGGATCTCCGGGGAGCTGTTTTTT. Protein sequence: CASIPGWGISGELFF.

The chain recombines TRBV30 with TRBJ2-2; D gene ambiguous. V was pared by 0 bases and J by 1 base, with 6 bases between. This CDR3 is 14 amino acids long. Germline V CDR1 and CDR2: GTSNPN, SVGIG (reference sequence). The CDR3 DNA reads as TGTGCCTGGAGTGTCTTTAGGAACACCGGGGAGCTGTTTTTT. Its protein product is CAWSVFRNTGELFF.

The V gene is TRBV5-1, the J gene TRBJ1-2; D unresolved. CDR3 length equals 17 residues. V was cut by 4 bases and J by 3 bases, with 22 bases left in between. Germline V gives CDR1 SGHRS, CDR2 YFSETQ. The DNA of the CDR3 is TGCGCCAGCAGCGCCCTACCCACAGCCGGTCTGGACTATGGCTACACCTTC. It translates to CASSALPTAGLDYGYTF.

The J gene is TRBJ1-1, the V gene TRBV2, with D unclear. Germline assignment: CDR1 SNHLY and CDR2 FYNNEI. This CDR3 spans 13 amino acids. Trimming pared 4 bases from V and 3 bases from J, leaving 9 bases between. The CDR3 nucleotides are TGTGCCAGCAGTGGGCAGATTGACACTGAAGCTTTCTTT. This gives the protein CASSGQIDTEAFF. Variable domain in full (rest from reference TRBV2 and TRBJ1-1): EPEVTQTPSHQVTQMGQEVILRCVPISNHLYFYWYRQILGQKVEFLVSFYNNEISEKSEIFDDQFSVERPDGSNFTLKIRSTKLEDSAMYFCASSGQIDTEAFFGQGTRLTVV.

The V gene is TRBV30, the J gene TRBJ1-2; 9 nucleotides line up with TRBD1. This CDR3 has 13 amino acids. The germline CDR1 and CDR2 sequences are GTSNPN and SVGIG (reference sequence). With 8 bases clipped from V and 3 bases from J, the junction kept 7 bases outside the gene matches. DNA of the CDR3: TGTGCCGCCAAAAGGACAGGGGACTATGGCTACACCTTC. It codes for CAAKRTGDYGYTF.

The chain combines TRBV28 with TRBJ2-1; TRBD1 matches at 7 bases. Trimming took 7 bases from V and 10 from J; bases not matched to a gene: 13. The germline V gene encodes CDR1 MDHEN and CDR2 SYDVKM. CDR3 size: 14 residues. The CDR3 region has the DNA TGTGCCAGCATACGGTCAGGGGGTCGGGGCGAGCAGTTCTTC. Its protein is CASIRSGGRGEQFF.

The rearrangement joins TRBV19 to TRBJ2-2; D gene unclear. The CDR3 runs to 11 residues. Looked up from germline, CDR1 is LNHDA and CDR2 is SQIVND (reference sequence). The V and J ends lost 9 bases and 8 bases respectively, with 10 bases between them. The CDR3 here is CASGALGELFF. CDR3 nucleotides: TGTGCCAGCGGCGCTTTGGGGGAGCTGTTTTTT. Using reference TRBV19 and TRBJ2-2 for the parts outside the CDR3, the full variable domain is DGGITQSPKYLFRKEGQNVTLSCEQNLNHDAMYWYRQDPGQGLRLIYYSQIVNDFQKGDIAEGYSVSREKKESFPLTVTSAQKNPTAFYLCASGALGELFFGEGSRLTVL.

The chain combines TRBV10-3 with TRBJ2-2; D could derive from TRBD1 or TRBD2 (5 bases each). The CDR3 contains 15 residues. The V gene's germline CDR1 is ENHRY and CDR2 SYGVKD. V was clipped by 6 bases and J by 3 bases, with 14 bases between them. This CDR3 is CAISAGTPYTGELFF. The CDR3 coding sequence is TGTGCCATCAGCGCCGGGACGCCATACACCGGGGAGCTGTTTTTT.

In regard to this clone: The sample contains more than one DNA sequence encoding this CDR3. In DNA form, the CDR3 reads TGTGCCAGCTCACCAACGGAGAACACTGAAGCTTTCTTT. Translated: CASSPTENTEAFF. The rearrangement uses TRBV18 and TRBJ1-1; the D is unclear. Germline CDR1 is KGHSH and CDR2 is LQKENI. V was trimmed by 2 bases and J by 1 base, leaving 5 bases between them. The CDR3 covers 13 residues.